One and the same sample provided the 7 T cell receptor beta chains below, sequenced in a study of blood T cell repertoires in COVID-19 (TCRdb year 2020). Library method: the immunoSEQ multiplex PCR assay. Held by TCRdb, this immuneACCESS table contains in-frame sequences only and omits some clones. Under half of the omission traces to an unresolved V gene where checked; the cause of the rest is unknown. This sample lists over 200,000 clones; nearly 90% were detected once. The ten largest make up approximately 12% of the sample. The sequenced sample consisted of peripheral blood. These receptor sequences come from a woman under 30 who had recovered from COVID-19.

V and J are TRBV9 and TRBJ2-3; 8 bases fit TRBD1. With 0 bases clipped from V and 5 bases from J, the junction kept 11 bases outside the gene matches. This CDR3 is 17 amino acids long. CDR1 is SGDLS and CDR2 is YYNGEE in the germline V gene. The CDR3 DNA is TGTGCCAGCAGCGTAGACCAGGGGGCGCGGAGGATAGATACGCAGTATTTT. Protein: CASSVDQGARRIDTQYF.

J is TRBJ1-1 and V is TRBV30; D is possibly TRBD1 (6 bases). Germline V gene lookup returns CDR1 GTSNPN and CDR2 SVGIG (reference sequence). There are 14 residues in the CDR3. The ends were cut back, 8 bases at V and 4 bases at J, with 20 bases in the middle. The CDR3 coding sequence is TGTGCCCGATCGAGGGGGGGAGGAGGCACTGAAGCTTTCTTT. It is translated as CARSRGGGGTEAFF.

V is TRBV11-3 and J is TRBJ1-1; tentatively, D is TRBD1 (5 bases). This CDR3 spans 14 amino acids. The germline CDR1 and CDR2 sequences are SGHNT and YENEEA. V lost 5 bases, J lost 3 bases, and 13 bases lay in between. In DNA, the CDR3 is TGTGCCAGCAGCCCGGATCAGGGTTACACTGAAGCTTTCTTT. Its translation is CASSPDQGYTEAFF.

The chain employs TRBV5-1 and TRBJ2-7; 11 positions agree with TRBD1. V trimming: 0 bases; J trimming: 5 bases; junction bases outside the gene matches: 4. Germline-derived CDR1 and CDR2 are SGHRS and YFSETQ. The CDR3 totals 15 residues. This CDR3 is CASSLEGTGGDEQYF. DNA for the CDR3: TGCGCCAGCAGCTTGGAAGGGACAGGGGGAGACGAGCAGTACTTC. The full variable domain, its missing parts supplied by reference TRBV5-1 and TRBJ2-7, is KAGVTQTPRYLIKTRGQQVTLSCSPISGHRSVSWYQQTPGQGLQFLFEYFSETQRNKGNFPGRFSGRQFSNSRSEMNVSTLELGDSALYLCASSLEGTGGDEQYFGPGTRLTVT.

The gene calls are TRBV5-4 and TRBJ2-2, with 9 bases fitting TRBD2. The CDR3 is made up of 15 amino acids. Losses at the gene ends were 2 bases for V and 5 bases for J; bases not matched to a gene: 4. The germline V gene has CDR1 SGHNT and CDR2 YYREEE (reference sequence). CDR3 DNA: TGTGCCAGCAGCTTCAGTCTAGCGGGAACCGGGGAGCTGTTTTTT. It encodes CASSFSLAGTGELFF. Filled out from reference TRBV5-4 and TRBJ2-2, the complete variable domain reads ETGVTQSPTHLIKTRGQQVTLRCSSQSGHNTVSWYQQALGQGPQFIFQYYREEENGRGNFPPRFSGLQFPNYSSELNVNALELDDSALYLCASSFSLAGTGELFFGEGSRLTVL.

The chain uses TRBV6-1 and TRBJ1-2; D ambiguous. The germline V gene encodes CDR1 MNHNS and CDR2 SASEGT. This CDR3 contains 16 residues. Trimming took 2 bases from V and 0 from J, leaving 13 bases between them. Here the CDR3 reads CASSEIGLEANYGYTF. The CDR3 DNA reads TGTGCCAGCAGTGAAATAGGTCTGGAGGCTAACTATGGCTACACCTTC.

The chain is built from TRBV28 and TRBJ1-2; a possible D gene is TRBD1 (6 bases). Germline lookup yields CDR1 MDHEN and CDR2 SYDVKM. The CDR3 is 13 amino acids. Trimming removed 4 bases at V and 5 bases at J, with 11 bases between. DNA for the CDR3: TGTGCCAGCAGTTCCGGGGGGCGTTATGGCTACACCTTC. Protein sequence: CASSSGGRYGYTF.